A single T cell receptor beta chain is shown here with its context. Its antigen is still unknown. No base-level quality is on record; no much larger clone is a single base apart. The sample originates from a study of CD8 T cells in ankylosing spondylitis (dated by TCRdb to 2016 to 2017). For context, the study as a whole: To find TCR variants linked to disease, the study profiled T cell receptor beta repertoires in ankylosing spondylitis patients and healthy donors. Peripheral blood was sampled, and synovial fluid was additionally collected from ankylosing spondylitis patients. The whole study cohort included some 100 healthy donors and 20 to 25 ankylosing spondylitis patients.

Including cysteine and phenylalanine, the CDR3 has 13 amino acids. The kept DNA is CDR3 alone, 39 bases in frame from the first base. Reading the germline V gene gives CDR1 MDHEN and CDR2 SYDVKM. V was cut back by 4 bases and J by 3 bases, leaving a gap of 10 bases between them. Instrument on record: Illumina HiSeq 2500. TCR beta libraries were prepared by quantitative 5'-RACE with molecular barcodes. On the authors' methods: To identify disease-linked TCR variants, a new computational method was used, one built on a probabilistic model of VDJ rearrangement. TCRdb took the public reads, trimmed them with fastp at Q25, ran MiXCR for clone calling and kept in-frame beta chains. CDR3 protein duplicates are merged, each entry listing the most common genes and DNA. The V and J calls reflect TCRdb's pipeline rather than the authors' work. The sample contains roughly 400,000 distinct CDR3 sequences, about 22% of them found a single time. Roughly a sixth of the sample rests with the top ten.

Paper-wide results and their limitations: Some of the motif variants had been reported before in the synovial fluid and blood of reactive arthritis patients, a finding that suggests common disease-initiation mechanisms. The disease-linked clones were reported to be significantly enriched in matched synovial fluid samples from ankylosing spondylitis patients. Blood from ankylosing spondylitis patients appeared to be characterized by a TCR beta motif composed of under 10 highly homologous amino acid variants. A CD8+ phenotype was shown by the disease-linked clones, which were found at relatively low frequencies in peripheral blood.

Sequenced material: blood, either unsorted or a sorted T cell fraction (not recorded which). This chain is built from TRBV28 and TRBJ2-7; perhaps TRBD2 is the D gene, with 5 bases matching. The receptor comes from a male donor with ankylosing spondylitis. The bases are TGTGCCAGCAGTTCGACCGGACTCTACGAGCAGTACTTC. It codes for CASSSTGLYEQYF. With all but the CDR3 taken from the reference TRBV28 and TRBJ2-7 genes, the full variable domain is: DVKVTQSSRYLVKRTGEKVFLECVQDMDHENMFWYRQDPGLGLRLIYFSYDVKMKEKGDIPEGYSVSREKKERFSLILESASTNQTSMYLCASSSTGLYEQYFGPGTRLTVT.